The source of this TCR beta chain is a study of blood T cell repertoires in COVID-19. The repertoire was sequenced with immunoSEQ multiplex PCR; TCRdb's copy has only in-frame clones and lacks some. The sample yields roughly 150,000 clones, about 81% seen once. This clone was recorded only once. This CDR3 has 15 residues. Germline CDR1 SQVTM, CDR2 ANQGSEA. J lost 9 bases, V lost 4 bases, and 15 bases had no gene match. The chain couples TRBV29-1 to TRBJ2-1, with TRBD2 identical over 7 bases. Sequenced: peripheral blood. The clonotype was recovered from a man aged 55 to 70 with active or convalescent COVID-19. The CDR3 is CSVGLAGVPGGEQFF. CDR3 in DNA: TGCAGCGTTGGCCTGGCGGGAGTTCCCGGGGGTGAGCAGTTCTTC.